This is a list of T cell receptor beta chains from one sample in a study of T cell repertoires in cytomegalovirus infection. One entry per CDR3 protein, called by TCRdb with MiXCR from the reads. Among about 530,000 distinct CDR3 sequences listed, 26% were seen once. The sample taken for sequencing was PBMCs. These receptor sequences come from a human donor in good health (CMV status not recorded). Some clones in this sample may be carry-over from other donors' samples. Each CDR3 is given with its conserved first and last residue. D genes are given only for firm matches.

15,-,TRBV4-1,TRBJ2-7,CASSQTRLTSYEQYF
12,-,TRBV28,TRBJ1-5,CASRQGLEPQHF
15,TRBD2,TRBV6-5,TRBJ2-7,CASSYLRLAAYEQYF
13,-,TRBV27,TRBJ1-1,CASSDGIHTEAFF
13,-,TRBV7-2,TRBJ2-5,CASSSSLPGTQYF
16,TRBD2,TRBV6-2/TRBV6-3,TRBJ2-2,CASSQSVSGRTGELFF
15,-,TRBV12-3/TRBV12-4,TRBJ1-1,CASSFWNRPNTEAFF
16,-,TRBV10-1,TRBJ2-1,CASSDRGGTGGDEQFF
14,-,TRBV7-2,TRBJ1-1,CASSKGGGNTEAFF
14,-,TRBV5-1,TRBJ2-2,CATSGPGEPGELFF
13,-,TRBV28,TRBJ1-6,CASSKRGGSPLHF
15,TRBD2,TRBV20-1,TRBJ2-3,CSATLRLALTDTQYF
19,TRBD2,TRBV4-3,TRBJ2-3,CASSQDLLAGAQGADTQYF
15,-,TRBV19,TRBJ2-5,CASSTNRLSQETQYF
10,-,TRBV20-1,TRBJ2-5,CSALRPPQYF
16,-,TRBV12-3/TRBV12-4,TRBJ2-7,CASSFSIRGYLGEQYF
16,-,TRBV6-2/TRBV6-3,TRBJ2-4,CASRPPGSYFKNIQYF